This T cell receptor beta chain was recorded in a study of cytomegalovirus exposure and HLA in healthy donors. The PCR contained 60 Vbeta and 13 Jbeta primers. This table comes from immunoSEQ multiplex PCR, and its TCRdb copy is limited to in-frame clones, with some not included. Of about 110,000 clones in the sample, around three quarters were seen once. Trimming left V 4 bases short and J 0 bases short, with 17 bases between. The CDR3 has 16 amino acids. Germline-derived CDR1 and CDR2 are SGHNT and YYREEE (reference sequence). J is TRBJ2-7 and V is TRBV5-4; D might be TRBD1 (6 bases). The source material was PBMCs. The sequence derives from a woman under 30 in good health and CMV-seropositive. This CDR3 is CASSLVPGTPSYEQYF. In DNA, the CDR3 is TGTGCCAGCAGCCTGGTCCCAGGGACACCCTCCTACGAGCAGTACTTC.